This TCR beta chain was captured in a study of T cell responses to AZD1222 COVID-19 vaccine. Method: immunoSEQ multiplex PCR; TCRdb's copy keeps in-frame clones and lacks some. The sample lists more than 110,000 clones; 92% were seen once. Germline V gene lookup returns CDR1 SGHRS and CDR2 YFSETQ. Losses at the gene ends were 2 bases for V and 5 bases for J; bases not matched to a gene: 7. The CDR3 contains 15 residues. The receptor comes from an adult in good health. The rearrangement links TRBV5-1 to TRBJ1-1; 9 positions match TRBD1. The sequencing here drew on peripheral blood, taken on day 0 of AZD1222 vaccination. CDR3 in DNA: TGCGCCAGCAGCTTTTACAGGGGGCGAGGGACTGAAGCTTTCTTT. Residues: CASSFYRGRGTEAFF.